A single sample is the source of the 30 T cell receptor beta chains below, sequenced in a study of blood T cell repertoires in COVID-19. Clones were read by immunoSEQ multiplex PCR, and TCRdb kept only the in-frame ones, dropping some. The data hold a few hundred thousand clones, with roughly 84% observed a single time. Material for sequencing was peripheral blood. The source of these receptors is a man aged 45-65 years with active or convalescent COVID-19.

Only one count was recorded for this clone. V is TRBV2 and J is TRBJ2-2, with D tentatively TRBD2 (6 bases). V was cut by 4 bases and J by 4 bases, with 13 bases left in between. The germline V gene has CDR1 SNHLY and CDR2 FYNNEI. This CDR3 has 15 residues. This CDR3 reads CASSATGGTTGELFF. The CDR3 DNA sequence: TGTGCCAGCAGTGCCACCGGAGGGACCACCGGGGAGCTGTTTTTT.

CDR3 region: CASSNPGQGLYNEQFF. The CDR3, as DNA: TGTGCCAGTAGTAACCCCGGACAGGGGTTATACAATGAGCAGTTCTTC. The V gene is TRBV19, the J gene TRBJ2-1; the match to TRBD1 covers 9 bases. The V and J ends lost 4 bases and 4 bases, in that order; junction bases with no gene match: 8. The CDR3 consists of 16 residues. Per the germline V gene, CDR1 is LNHDA and CDR2 is SQIVND (reference sequence).

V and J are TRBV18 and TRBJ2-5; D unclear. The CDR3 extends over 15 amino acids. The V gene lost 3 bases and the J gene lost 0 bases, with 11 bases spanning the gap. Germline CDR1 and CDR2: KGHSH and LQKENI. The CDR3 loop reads CASSPSTGYQETQYF. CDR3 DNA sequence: TGTGCCAGCTCACCCTCTACCGGTTACCAAGAGACCCAGTACTTC.

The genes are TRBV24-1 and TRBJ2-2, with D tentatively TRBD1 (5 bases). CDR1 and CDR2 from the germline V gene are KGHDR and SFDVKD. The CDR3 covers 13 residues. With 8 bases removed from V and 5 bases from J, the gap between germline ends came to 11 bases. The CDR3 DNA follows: TGTGCCACCACCTCGAAGGGGACCGGGGAGCTGTTTTTT. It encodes CATTSKGTGELFF.

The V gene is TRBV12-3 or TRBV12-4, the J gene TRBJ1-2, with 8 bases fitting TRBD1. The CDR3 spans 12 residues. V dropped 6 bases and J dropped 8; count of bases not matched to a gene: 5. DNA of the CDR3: TGTGCCAGCAGATCAGGGGGCGCCGGCTACACCTTC. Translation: CASRSGGAGYTF.

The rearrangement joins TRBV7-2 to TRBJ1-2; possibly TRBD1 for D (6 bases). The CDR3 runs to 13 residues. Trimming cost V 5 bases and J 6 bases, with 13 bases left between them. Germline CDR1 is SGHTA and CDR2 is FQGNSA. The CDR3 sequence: CASSVSGVNGYTF. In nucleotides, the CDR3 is TGTGCCAGCAGCGTGTCAGGGGTGAATGGCTACACCTTC.

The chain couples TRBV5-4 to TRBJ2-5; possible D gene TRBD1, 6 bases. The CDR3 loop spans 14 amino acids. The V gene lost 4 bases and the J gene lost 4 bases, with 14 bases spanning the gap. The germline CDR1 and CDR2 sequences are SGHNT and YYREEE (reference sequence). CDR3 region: CASSQTGSSETQYF. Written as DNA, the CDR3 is TGTGCCAGCAGCCAAACAGGGTCTTCAGAGACCCAGTACTTC.

The CDR3 protein is CSVDGGQGIDIQYF. The CDR3 nucleotides are TGCAGCGTCGACGGAGGACAGGGTATAGACATTCAGTACTTC. The chain employs TRBV29-1 and TRBJ2-4; 8 bases agree with TRBD1. Germline V CDR1 and CDR2: SQVTM, ANQGSEA. V trimming: 6 bases; J trimming: 8 bases; junction bases outside the gene matches: 12. This CDR3 is 14 amino acids long.

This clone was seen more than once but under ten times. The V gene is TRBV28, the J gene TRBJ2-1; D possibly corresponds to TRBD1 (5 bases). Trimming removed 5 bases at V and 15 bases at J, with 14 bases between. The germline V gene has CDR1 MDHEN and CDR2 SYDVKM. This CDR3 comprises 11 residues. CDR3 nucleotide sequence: TGTGCCAGCAGTCTTTTGGACAAGGTGTTCTTC. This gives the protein CASSLLDKVFF.

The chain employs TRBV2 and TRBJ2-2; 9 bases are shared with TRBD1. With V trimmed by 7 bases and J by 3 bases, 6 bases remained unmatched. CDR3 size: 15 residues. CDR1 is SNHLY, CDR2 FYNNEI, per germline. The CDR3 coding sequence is TGTGCCAGCACCAACAGGGGGCTGGACACCGGGGAGCTGTTTTTT. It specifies CASTNRGLDTGELFF.

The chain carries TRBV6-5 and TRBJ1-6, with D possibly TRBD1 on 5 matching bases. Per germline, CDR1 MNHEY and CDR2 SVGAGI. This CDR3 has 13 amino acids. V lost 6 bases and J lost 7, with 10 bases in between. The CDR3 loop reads CASRDIANSPLHF. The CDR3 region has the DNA TGTGCCAGCAGGGACATTGCAAATTCACCCCTCCACTTT.

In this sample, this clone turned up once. In nucleotides, the CDR3 is TGCAGCGCTGACAGGGGGTCGGAGACCCAGTACTTC. Protein: CSADRGSETQYF. V gene TRBV29-1 combines with J gene TRBJ2-5, with 9 bases identical to TRBD1. Trimming took 7 bases from V and 5 from J; bases not matched to a gene: 5. CDR3 length: 12 amino acids. Germline CDR1 and CDR2: SQVTM and ANQGSEA.

Written as DNA, the CDR3 is TGTGCCAGCTTAACCCGGGACAGCCTGAACACTGAAGCTTTCTTT. Amino acid sequence: CASLTRDSLNTEAFF. The rearrangement joins TRBV7-9 to TRBJ1-1, with 7 bases identical to TRBD1. The CDR3 length is 15 residues. V was pared by 8 bases and J by 0 bases, with 9 bases of the junction left unmatched. CDR1 SEHNR and CDR2 FQNEAQ come from the germline V gene (reference sequence).

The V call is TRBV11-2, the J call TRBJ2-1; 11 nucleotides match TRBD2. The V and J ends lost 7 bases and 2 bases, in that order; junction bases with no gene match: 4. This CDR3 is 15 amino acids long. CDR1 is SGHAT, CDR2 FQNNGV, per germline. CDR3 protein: CASTKTSGTYNEQFF. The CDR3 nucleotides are TGTGCCAGCACCAAGACTAGCGGGACCTACAATGAGCAGTTCTTC.

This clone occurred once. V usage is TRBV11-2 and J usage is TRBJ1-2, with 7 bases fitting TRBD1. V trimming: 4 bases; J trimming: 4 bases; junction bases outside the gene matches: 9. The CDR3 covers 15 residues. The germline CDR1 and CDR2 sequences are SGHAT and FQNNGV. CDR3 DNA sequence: TGTGCCAGCAGCTCCCCACCGGACAGGATCTATGGCTACACCTTC. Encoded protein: CASSSPPDRIYGYTF.

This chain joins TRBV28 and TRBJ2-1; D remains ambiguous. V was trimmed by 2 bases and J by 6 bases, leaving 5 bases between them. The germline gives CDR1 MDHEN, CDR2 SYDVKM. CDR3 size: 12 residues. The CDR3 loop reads CASSLTPNEQFF. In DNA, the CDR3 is TGTGCCAGCAGTTTAACTCCCAATGAGCAGTTCTTC.

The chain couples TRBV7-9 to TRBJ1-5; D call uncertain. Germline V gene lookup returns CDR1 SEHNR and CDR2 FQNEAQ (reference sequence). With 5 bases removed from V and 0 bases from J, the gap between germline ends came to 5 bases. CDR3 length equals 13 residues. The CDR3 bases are TGTGCCAGCAGCCGTAATAGCAATCAGCCCCAGCATTTT. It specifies CASSRNSNQPQHF.

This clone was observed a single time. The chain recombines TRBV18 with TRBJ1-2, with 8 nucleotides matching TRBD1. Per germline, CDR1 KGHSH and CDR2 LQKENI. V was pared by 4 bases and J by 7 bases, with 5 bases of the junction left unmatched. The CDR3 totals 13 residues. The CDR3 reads CASSRQGPLGYTF. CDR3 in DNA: TGTGCCAGCTCACGACAGGGGCCTCTTGGCTACACCTTC.

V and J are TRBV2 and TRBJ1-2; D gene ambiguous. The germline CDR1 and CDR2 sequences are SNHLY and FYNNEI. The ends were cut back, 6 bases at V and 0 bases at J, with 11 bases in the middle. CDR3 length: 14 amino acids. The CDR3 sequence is CASRGDTSNYGYTF. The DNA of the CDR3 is TGTGCCAGCAGGGGTGACACGTCTAACTATGGCTACACCTTC.

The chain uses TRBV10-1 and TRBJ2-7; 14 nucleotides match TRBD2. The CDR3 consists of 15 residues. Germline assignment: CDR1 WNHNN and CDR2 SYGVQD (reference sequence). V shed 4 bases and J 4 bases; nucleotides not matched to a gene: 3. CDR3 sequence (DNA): TGCGCCAGCAGTGCGGGGACTAGCGGGAGTTACGAGCAGTACTTC. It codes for CASSAGTSGSYEQYF.

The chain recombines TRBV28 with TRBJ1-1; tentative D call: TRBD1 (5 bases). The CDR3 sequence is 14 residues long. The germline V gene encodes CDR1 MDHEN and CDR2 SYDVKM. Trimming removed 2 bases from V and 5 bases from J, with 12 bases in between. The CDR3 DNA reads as TGTGCCAGCAGTTTACAAGGGGATGGGACTGAAGCTTTCTTT. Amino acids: CASSLQGDGTEAFF.

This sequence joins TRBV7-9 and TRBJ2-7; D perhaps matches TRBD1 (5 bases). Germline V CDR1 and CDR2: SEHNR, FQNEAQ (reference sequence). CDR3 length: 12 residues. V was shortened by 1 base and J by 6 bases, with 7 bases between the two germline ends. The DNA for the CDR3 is TGTGCCAGCAGCTTAGGGACACCCGAGCAGTACTTC. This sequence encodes CASSLGTPEQYF.

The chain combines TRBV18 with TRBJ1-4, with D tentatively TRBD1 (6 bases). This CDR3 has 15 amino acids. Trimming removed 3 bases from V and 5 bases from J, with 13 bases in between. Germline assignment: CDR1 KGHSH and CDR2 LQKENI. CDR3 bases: TGTGCCAGCTCACCGAGGGCAGGGGTAAATGAAAAACTGTTTTTT. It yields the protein CASSPRAGVNEKLFF.

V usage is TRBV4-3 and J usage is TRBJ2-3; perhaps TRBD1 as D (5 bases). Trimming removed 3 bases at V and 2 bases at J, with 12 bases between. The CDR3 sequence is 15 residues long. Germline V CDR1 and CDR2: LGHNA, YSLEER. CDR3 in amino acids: CASSQGKGLTDTQYF. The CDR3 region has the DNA TGCGCCAGCAGCCAGGGCAAGGGGCTCACAGATACGCAGTATTTT.

The CDR3 DNA follows: TGTGCCACCAGCAGAGATGTTGGACAGAACACTGAAGCTTTCTTT. Translating gives CATSRDVGQNTEAFF. The chain carries TRBV15 and TRBJ1-1, with D possibly TRBD1 on 5 matching bases. The V end was cut by 0 bases, the J end by 1 base, with 9 bases between. The CDR3 covers 15 residues. Germline V gene lookup returns CDR1 LNHNV and CDR2 YYDKDF (reference sequence).

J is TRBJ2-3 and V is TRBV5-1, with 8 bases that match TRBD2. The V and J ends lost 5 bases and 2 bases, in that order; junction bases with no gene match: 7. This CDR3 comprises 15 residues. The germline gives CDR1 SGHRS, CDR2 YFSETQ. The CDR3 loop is CASRTSGDLTDTQYF. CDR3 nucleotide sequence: TGCGCCAGCAGAACTAGCGGAGATCTCACAGATACGCAGTATTTT.

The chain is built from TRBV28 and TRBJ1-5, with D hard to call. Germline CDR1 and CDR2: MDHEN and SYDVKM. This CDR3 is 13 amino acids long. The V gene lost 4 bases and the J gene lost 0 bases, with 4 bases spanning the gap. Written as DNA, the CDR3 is TGTGCCAGCAGTTCCTTTAGCAATCAGCCCCAGCATTTT. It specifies CASSSFSNQPQHF.

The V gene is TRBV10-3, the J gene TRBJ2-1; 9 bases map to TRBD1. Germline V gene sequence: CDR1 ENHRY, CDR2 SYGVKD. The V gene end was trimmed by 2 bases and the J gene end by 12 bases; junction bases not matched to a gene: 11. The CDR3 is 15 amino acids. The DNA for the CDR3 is TGTGCCATCAGTGAGAGCCCCGGGACAGGGATTGCGCAGTTCTTC. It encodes CAISESPGTGIAQFF.

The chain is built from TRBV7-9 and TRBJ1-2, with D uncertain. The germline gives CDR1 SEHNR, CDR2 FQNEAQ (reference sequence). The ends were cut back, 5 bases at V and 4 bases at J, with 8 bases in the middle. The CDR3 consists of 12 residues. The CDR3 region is CASSAEGYGYTF. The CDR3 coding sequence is TGTGCCAGCAGCGCGGAGGGCTATGGCTACACCTTC.

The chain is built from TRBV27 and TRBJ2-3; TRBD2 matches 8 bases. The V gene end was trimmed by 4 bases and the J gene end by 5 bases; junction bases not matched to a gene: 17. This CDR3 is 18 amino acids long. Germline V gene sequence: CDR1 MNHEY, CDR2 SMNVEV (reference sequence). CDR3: CASSWFGTTGLDRDTQYF. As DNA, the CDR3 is TGTGCCAGCAGTTGGTTTGGTACCACGGGACTAGATAGAGATACGCAGTATTTT.